Each of the 29 T cell receptor beta chains below was sequenced from the same sample in a study of T cells in Graves' hyperthyroidism and ophthalmopathy. RNA transcripts provided the source from which TCR beta CDR3 regions were amplified. The HTBI primer set was used in a first-round RT-PCR of the TCR CDR3. TCRdb re-analysed the multiplex PCR reads in MiXCR, keeping a single row per CDR3 protein. The sample shows about 500,000 distinct CDR3 sequences, over 15% of them seen only once. The specimen was blood. The receptor set was obtained from a woman under 30 with Graves' hyperthyroidism.

The gene calls are TRBV27 and TRBJ1-5; possibly TRBD1 for D (6 bases). Per germline, CDR1 MNHEY and CDR2 SMNVEV (reference sequence). Trimming cost V 1 base and J 5 bases, with 9 bases left between them. This CDR3 is built from 14 residues. Here the CDR3 DNA reads TGTGCCAGCAGTTTATGGGGGCAGGATCAGCCCCAGCATTTT. It translates to CASSLWGQDQPQHF.

The chain is built from TRBV7-9 and TRBJ1-5; D uncertain. The germline V gene encodes CDR1 SEHNR and CDR2 FQNEAQ (reference sequence). Trimming cost V 0 bases and J 1 base, with 10 bases left between them. There are 16 residues in the CDR3. This CDR3 is CASSLAAGRSNQPQHF. The CDR3 nucleotides are TGTGCCAGCAGCTTAGCGGCAGGAAGAAGCAATCAGCCCCAGCATTTT.

This chain joins TRBV7-8 and TRBJ1-3, with D perhaps matching TRBD1 (5 bases). The germline CDR1 and CDR2 sequences are SGHVS and FQNEAQ. The CDR3 loop spans 15 amino acids. Trimming shortened V by 6 bases and J by 0 bases, and 12 bases separated the two germline ends. The CDR3 loop is CASSDSPYSGNTIYF. CDR3 DNA: TGTGCCAGCAGTGACAGCCCTTACTCTGGAAACACCATATATTTT.

This clonotype was detected ten times or more. V usage is TRBV7-6 and J usage is TRBJ2-5; perhaps TRBD2 as D (6 bases). This CDR3 has 14 amino acids. V shed 4 bases and J shed 5 bases, with 14 bases lying between them. The germline CDR1 and CDR2 sequences are SGHVS and FNYEAQ. CDR3 in DNA: TGTGCCAGCAGCTCCCAACCTGGGGGGGAGACCCAGTACTTC. This sequence encodes CASSSQPGGETQYF. Filled out from reference TRBV7-6 and TRBJ2-5, the complete variable domain reads GAGVSQSPRYKVTKRGQDVALRCDPISGHVSLYWYRQALGQGPEFLTYFNYEAQQDKSGLPNDRFSAERPEGSISTLTIQRTEQRDSAMYRCASSSQPGGETQYFGPGTRLLVL.

This rearrangement joins TRBV19 to TRBJ1-2, with D uncertain. V gave up 8 bases and J gave up 4 bases, with 11 bases separating them. The CDR3 is 12 amino acids. The germline V gene encodes CDR1 LNHDA and CDR2 SQIVND (reference sequence). The chain's CDR3 is CASFRRAYGYTF. The DNA of the CDR3 is TGTGCCAGTTTCCGACGGGCCTATGGCTACACCTTC.

V gene TRBV9 combines with J gene TRBJ1-5; 9 bases fit TRBD1. CDR1 SGDLS and CDR2 YYNGEE come from the germline V gene. The ends lost 7 bases at V and 1 base at J; junction bases unmatched: 3. This CDR3 has 14 amino acids. Written as DNA, the CDR3 is TGTGCCAGCGGGGGGACAGGGAGCAATCAGCCCCAGCATTTT. It encodes CASGGTGSNQPQHF.

The chain is built from TRBV27 and TRBJ1-1; the D is unclear. Deletions cut 4 bases from V and 4 bases from J, with 13 bases between. The germline V gene encodes CDR1 MNHEY and CDR2 SMNVEV (reference sequence). This CDR3 comprises 14 residues. The CDR3 region is CASSSPGRVTEAFF. For the CDR3, the DNA is TGTGCCAGCAGTTCCCCCGGTCGGGTCACTGAAGCTTTCTTT.

This clonotype was found many times. The chain joins TRBV10-3 to TRBJ2-1; D remains unclear. V lost 3 bases and J lost 10, with 10 bases in between. Germline values: CDR1 ENHRY, CDR2 SYGVKD. The CDR3 loop spans 12 amino acids. For the CDR3, the DNA is TGTGCCATCAGTGATTTAGGGTTGGAGCAGTTCTTC. Protein sequence: CAISDLGLEQFF.

This clonotype was counted only a few times. The rearrangement joins TRBV6-2 or TRBV6-3 to TRBJ2-7; 12 nucleotides line up with TRBD2. The CDR3 has 17 amino acids. CDR1 and CDR2 (germline): MNHEY, SVGEGT. Trimming took 2 bases from V and 3 from J; bases not matched to a gene: 8. This CDR3 is CASSYRQQLAGGYEQYF. CDR3 nucleotide sequence: TGTGCCAGCAGTTACCGCCAACAACTAGCGGGGGGCTACGAGCAGTACTTC.

In this sample, this clonotype turned up a few times. The rearrangement joins TRBV27 to TRBJ2-4; 7 bases map to TRBD1. CDR3 length: 15 amino acids. The V segment lost 6 bases and the J segment 9 bases; nucleotides outside the gene matches: 14. From germline, CDR1 is MNHEY and CDR2 SMNVEV (reference sequence). This CDR3 is CASSSGQLVGSIQYF. CDR3 nucleotides: TGTGCCAGCAGCTCGGGACAGCTGGTGGGGAGCATTCAGTACTTC.

This clonotype was detected only a few times. One end of the junction does not line up with germline, which may come from a read error. This rearrangement joins TRBV20-1 to TRBJ2-7; 7 nucleotides match TRBD2. Germline CDR1 is DFQATT and CDR2 is SNEGSKA (reference sequence). The CDR3 spans 16 residues. The CDR3 is CSARDLALAADYEQHF. The CDR3 DNA is TGCAGTGCTAGAGATCTGGCTCTAGCGGCTGACTACGAGCAGCACTTC.

The CDR3 DNA reads TGTGCCAGCAGGGAGACAGGACGAGGAGAGCAGTACTTC. This sequence encodes CASRETGRGEQYF. The gene calls are TRBV12-3 or TRBV12-4 and TRBJ2-7, with a possible D match to TRBD1 (6 bases). Trimming cost V 6 bases and J 7 bases, with 16 bases left between them. This CDR3 has 13 amino acids.

This clonotype has ten or more counts. The chain joins TRBV20-1 to TRBJ2-3; the match to TRBD2 covers 8 bases. CDR3 length: 14 residues. Unmatched junction bases numbered 5, after V lost 6 bases and J lost 0 bases. Germline V gene data show CDR1 as DFQATT and CDR2 as SNEGSKA (reference sequence). The CDR3 nucleotides are TGCAGTGCACGACTAGCGACTAGCACAGATACGCAGTATTTT. Amino acids: CSARLATSTDTQYF.

This clonotype has at least ten counts. V gene TRBV18 combines with J gene TRBJ2-3; D is unresolved. V was cut by 8 bases and J by 6 bases, with 9 bases left in between. Germline-derived CDR1 and CDR2 are KGHSH and LQKENI. CDR3 length equals 11 residues. The DNA for the CDR3 is TGTGCCAGCAGTCCGTCTGATACGCAGTATTTT. Its translation: CASSPSDTQYF.

Ten or more counts support this clonotype. This rearrangement joins TRBV28 to TRBJ2-7, with 9 nucleotides matching TRBD2. Germline loops: CDR1 MDHEN, CDR2 SYDVKM. V was pared by 7 bases and J by 2 bases, with 3 bases of the junction left unmatched. This CDR3 is 13 amino acids long. Written as DNA, the CDR3 is TGTGCCAGCATGGGCGGGAGGGCCTACGAGCAGTACTTC. Translating it yields CASMGGRAYEQYF. Supplemented by reference TRBV28 and TRBJ2-7, the full variable domain reads DVKVTQSSRYLVKRTGEKVFLECVQDMDHENMFWYRQDPGLGLRLIYFSYDVKMKEKGDIPEGYSVSREKKERFSLILESASTNQTSMYLCASMGGRAYEQYFGPGTRLTVT.

This sequence joins TRBV20-1 and TRBJ2-5; TRBD1 is a possible D gene (6 bases). The CDR3 runs to 13 residues. The V end was cut by 5 bases, the J end by 7 bases, with 17 bases between. Looked up from germline, CDR1 is DFQATT and CDR2 is SNEGSKA (reference sequence). Here the CDR3 reads CSAEDSRLATQYF. The CDR3, as DNA: TGCAGTGCTGAGGACAGTAGGTTAGCGACCCAGTACTTC.

This clonotype was picked up many times. The CDR3 coding sequence is TGTGCCAGCAGCTTAGGCGGGTTTTATTCACCCCTCCACTTT. Protein: CASSLGGFYSPLHF. J is TRBJ1-6 and V is TRBV11-2; D ambiguous. This CDR3 has 14 residues. The V gene lost 1 base and the J gene lost 8 bases, with 9 bases spanning the gap. Germline V lookup: CDR1 SGHAT, CDR2 FQNNGV.

In its sample, this clonotype was seen many times. The chain links TRBV11-2 to TRBJ2-3; a possible D gene is TRBD2 (6 bases). There are 18 residues in the CDR3. The V end was cut by 1 base, the J end by 2 bases, with 19 bases between. Germline V CDR1 and CDR2: SGHAT, FQNNGV. CDR3 DNA sequence: TGTGCCAGCAGCTTAGTTCCTCTAGCGCTAGTTCACACAGATACGCAGTATTTT. It is translated as CASSLVPLALVHTDTQYF.

This clonotype was recorded a few times. V gene TRBV19 combines with J gene TRBJ1-1; 10 positions match TRBD1. Germline CDR1 LNHDA, CDR2 SQIVND (reference sequence). The V and J ends lost 6 bases and 2 bases, in that order; junction bases with no gene match: 12. There are 17 residues in the CDR3. The CDR3 protein is CASSGRDRGRRNTEAFF. The CDR3, as DNA: TGTGCCAGTAGCGGCCGGGACAGGGGCCGTAGAAACACTGAAGCTTTCTTT. Using reference TRBV19 and TRBJ1-1 for the parts outside the CDR3, the full variable domain is DGGITQSPKYLFRKEGQNVTLSCEQNLNHDAMYWYRQDPGQGLRLIYYSQIVNDFQKGDIAEGYSVSREKKESFPLTVTSAQKNPTAFYLCASSGRDRGRRNTEAFFGQGTRLTVV.

The table lists this clonotype with many counts. The chain carries TRBV11-2 and TRBJ2-1; a weak D match, TRBD2 (5 bases). The CDR3 sequence is 17 residues long. V gave up 4 bases and J gave up 8 bases, with 24 bases separating them. Germline V gene data show CDR1 as SGHAT and CDR2 as FQNNGV. The CDR3 is CASSSGLIRYFTYEQFF. The CDR3 coding sequence is TGTGCCAGCAGCTCCGGACTGATCCGATACTTCACGTATGAGCAGTTCTTC.

The chain carries TRBV3-1 and TRBJ1-6; 11 bases agree with TRBD1. Germline loops: CDR1 LGHDT, CDR2 YNNKEL (reference sequence). The CDR3 runs 18 residues. V was pared by 1 base and J by 6 bases, with 8 bases of the junction left unmatched. CDR3 in DNA: TGTGCCAGCAGCCAAGCGTCAGTTGGGACAGGGGGTAATTCACCCCTCCACTTT. It specifies CASSQASVGTGGNSPLHF.

In its sample, this clonotype was seen many times. The chain joins TRBV3-1 to TRBJ2-5; TRBD2 is a possible D gene (5 bases). The length of the CDR3 is 14 residues. Germline CDR1 is LGHDT and CDR2 is YNNKEL (reference sequence). The V and J ends lost 0 bases and 3 bases respectively, with 8 bases between them. In DNA form, the CDR3 reads TGTGCCAGCAGCCAAGATAACGGGAAAGAGACCCAGTACTTC. It is translated as CASSQDNGKETQYF.

This clonotype was seen just once. The chain has TRBV3-1 and TRBJ2-3, with 9 bases matching TRBD1. The CDR3 has 15 residues. Losses at the gene ends were 4 bases for V and 5 bases for J; bases not matched to a gene: 7. Germline V gene data show CDR1 as LGHDT and CDR2 as YNNKEL (reference sequence). The CDR3 loop is CASSLFTGGVDTQYF. In nucleotides, the CDR3 is TGTGCCAGCAGCCTATTTACAGGGGGCGTAGATACGCAGTATTTT.

The genes are TRBV7-9 and TRBJ1-5; maybe TRBD1 (6 bases). The germline gives CDR1 SEHNR, CDR2 FQNEAQ (reference sequence). The CDR3 spans 16 residues. The germline V and J ends were trimmed by 1 base and 7 bases, with 17 bases remaining between them. The CDR3 sequence: CASSLGAGAAGQPQHF. Here the CDR3 DNA reads TGTGCCAGCAGCTTAGGTGCGGGGGCCGCGGGGCAGCCCCAGCATTTT.

This clonotype was observed at least ten times. V is TRBV28 and J is TRBJ2-7; either TRBD1 or TRBD2 may fit D (6 bases each). This CDR3 is built from 15 residues. Trimming shortened V by 5 bases and J by 6 bases, and 20 bases separated the two germline ends. Per the germline V gene, CDR1 is MDHEN and CDR2 is SYDVKM. CDR3 protein: CASSPALGGGFEQYF. The CDR3 DNA reads TGTGCCAGCAGTCCTGCCCTAGGGGGAGGTTTCGAGCAGTACTTC.

This clonotype came up many times. The chain couples TRBV20-1 to TRBJ2-5; 8 positions match TRBD2. Germline V CDR1 and CDR2: DFQATT, SNEGSKA (reference sequence). The CDR3 contains 15 residues. After removal of 0 bases from V and 5 bases from J, the junction contained 8 bases not matched to a gene. CDR3 loop: CSARDVGGGIETQYF. The CDR3, as DNA: TGCAGTGCTAGAGATGTTGGCGGGGGGATCGAGACCCAGTACTTC.

This clonotype came up many times. The chain links TRBV28 to TRBJ1-1; D remains ambiguous. The V gene lost 4 bases and the J gene lost 3 bases, with 9 bases spanning the gap. CDR3 length: 13 residues. The germline V gene has CDR1 MDHEN and CDR2 SYDVKM. The CDR3 nucleotides are TGTGCCAGCAGTTCTGGCCGGGACACTGAAGCTTTCTTT. Its translation: CASSSGRDTEAFF.

This clonotype was counted many times. The chain combines TRBV27 with TRBJ1-1; D uncertain. The CDR3 consists of 14 residues. Per germline, CDR1 MNHEY and CDR2 SMNVEV (reference sequence). Trimming left V 8 bases short and J 10 bases short, with 23 bases between. CDR3 protein: CASSRPGTAVGAFF. DNA for the CDR3: TGTGCCAGCTCACGCCCCGGCACTGCCGTGGGAGCTTTCTTT.

This clonotype occurred a few times. The V call is TRBV10-3, the J call TRBJ2-7; D may be TRBD1 (6 bases). CDR3 length: 15 amino acids. V dropped 6 bases and J dropped 2 bases, with 17 bases sitting between them. Germline CDR1 reads ENHRY; CDR2 reads SYGVKD. The DNA of the CDR3 is TGTGCCATCAGAGCCTCGACAGGCAATACCTACGAGCAGTACTTC. Residues: CAIRASTGNTYEQYF.